These T cell receptor beta chains were read from a single sample in a study of blood T cells in healthy people across ages. Each CDR3 protein gets one entry after TCRdb re-called the 5' RACE reads with MiXCR. Among 1.5 million to 2 million distinct CDR3 sequences, roughly 43% were seen once, and the ten largest hold 23%. Input material: blood. The source is a human donor in good health. CDR3s include the opening cysteine and the closing phenylalanine or tryptophan. The order of the fields is clone size, D gene, J gene, V gene, CDR3 DNA, CDR3 protein. A D gene is named only where the DNA matches it firmly. Clone size is given for some rows only: seen once, a few or many times, or a class if the clone is expanded.

clone_size: NA; d_call: NA; j_call: TRBJ2-3; v_call: TRBV10-3; cdr3_nt: TGTGCCATCAGCGCGGGACCCACGGGCGCAGATACGCAGTATTTT; cdr3_aa: CAISAGPTGADTQYF
clone_size: once; d_call: NA; j_call: TRBJ1-4; v_call: TRBV6-6; cdr3_nt: TGTGCCAGCAGTACCGGGGGCGGGTTGCGGGAAAAACTGTTTTTT; cdr3_aa: CASSTGGGLREKLFF
clone_size: few; d_call: NA; j_call: TRBJ2-7; v_call: TRBV7-2; cdr3_nt: TGTGCCAGCAGCTCGAATTCTCCGGGATCCTCGGGGGAGCAGTACTTC; cdr3_aa: CASSSNSPGSSGEQYF
clone_size: NA; d_call: NA; j_call: TRBJ2-1; v_call: TRBV7-3; cdr3_nt: TGTGCCAACAGCTTAAGTGTTATTAGGCGTGGGGGGCTCCTCAACAATGAGCAGTTCTTC; cdr3_aa: CANSLSVIRRGGLLNNEQFF
clone_size: few; d_call: TRBD1; j_call: TRBJ2-7; v_call: TRBV6-5; cdr3_nt: TGTGCCAGCAGTTGGACCCCAGGGGGCCGAACGAGCGAGCAGTACTTC; cdr3_aa: CASSWTPGGRTSEQYF
clone_size: NA; d_call: NA; j_call: TRBJ2-5; v_call: TRBV6-5; cdr3_nt: TGTGCCAGCAGCCCCACAGCTTTTCAAGAGACCCAGTACTTC; cdr3_aa: CASSPTAFQETQYF
clone_size: NA; d_call: NA; j_call: TRBJ1-5; v_call: TRBV19; cdr3_nt: TGTGCCAGTACCTCCAGGAGAGGTCAGCCCCAGCATTTT; cdr3_aa: CASTSRRGQPQHF
clone_size: NA; d_call: NA; j_call: TRBJ2-3; v_call: TRBV20-1; cdr3_nt: TGCAGTGCCGATAAAGGGACCCCAGAGGCGGATACGCAGTATTTT; cdr3_aa: CSADKGTPEADTQYF
clone_size: few; d_call: NA; j_call: TRBJ2-1; v_call: TRBV6-1; cdr3_nt: TGTGCCAGCAGTCCCAACAGTGACAATGAGCAGTTCTTC; cdr3_aa: CASSPNSDNEQFF
clone_size: many; d_call: NA; j_call: TRBJ2-7; v_call: TRBV12-3/TRBV12-4; cdr3_nt: TGTGCCAGCGGGGTCTTACCCGCCTACGAGCAGTACTTC; cdr3_aa: CASGVLPAYEQYF
clone_size: few; d_call: NA; j_call: TRBJ2-7; v_call: TRBV5-6; cdr3_nt: TGTGCCAGCAGCCCAGGACGGGCAACTGCCTACGAGCAGTACTTC; cdr3_aa: CASSPGRATAYEQYF
clone_size: few; d_call: NA; j_call: TRBJ2-7; v_call: TRBV5-1; cdr3_nt: TGCGCCAGCAGCTTGGTGTTGACTAGCTCCTACGAGCAGTACTTC; cdr3_aa: CASSLVLTSSYEQYF
clone_size: NA; d_call: NA; j_call: TRBJ2-1; v_call: TRBV11-2; cdr3_nt: TGTGCCAGCAGCTTAGTCAAGGGCTCCTACAATGAGCAGTTCTTC; cdr3_aa: CASSLVKGSYNEQFF
clone_size: few; d_call: TRBD2; j_call: TRBJ2-7; v_call: TRBV6-5; cdr3_nt: TGTGCCAGCAGTTACGGAGTAGCGGGGGCAACCTACGAGCAGTACTTC; cdr3_aa: CASSYGVAGATYEQYF